This is a list of T cell receptor beta chains from one sample in a study of blood T cell repertoires in COVID-19. Repertoires were generated with immunoSEQ multiplex PCR, while TCRdb's copy carries only in-frame clones and drops some. The repertoire has 200,000 to 250,000 clones, 80% to 90% of them found once; the top ten carry around 1.6%. Specimen: peripheral blood. Source of these receptors: a man in his late teens or twenties with active or convalescent COVID-19. The CDR3 runs from the conserved cysteine through the conserved F or W. D genes are given only for firm matches. The size entry is marked missing in some rows and otherwise reads once, few, many or a size class.

j_gene	abundance	v_gene	d_gene	CDR3aa	CDR3nt
TRBJ2-2	NA	TRBV18	NA	CASSQASVANTGELFF	TGTGCCAGCTCCCAAGCTAGCGTCGCGAACACCGGGGAGCTGTTTTTT
TRBJ1-3	once	TRBV7-2	NA	CASSLGHNSGNTIYF	TGTGCCAGCAGCTTAGGGCACAACTCTGGAAACACCATATATTTT
TRBJ1-1	NA	TRBV5-1	TRBD1	CASSFGQGLNTEAFF	TGCGCCAGCAGCTTTGGACAGGGGCTGAACACTGAAGCTTTCTTT
TRBJ2-7	NA	TRBV6-2/TRBV6-3	TRBD1	CASSLDSGTGVSHEQYF	TGTGCCAGCAGCCTTGACTCCGGGACAGGGGTTTCCCACGAGCAGTACTTC
TRBJ2-7	NA	TRBV18	TRBD1	CASSPGQGVSHEQYF	TGTGCCAGCTCACCAGGACAGGGTGTTTCCCACGAGCAGTACTTC
TRBJ2-7	NA	TRBV9	NA	CASSVASEVGFSYEQYF	TGTGCCAGCAGCGTAGCCTCGGAGGTGGGGTTCTCCTACGAGCAGTACTTC
TRBJ2-2	NA	TRBV7-2	TRBD2	CASSRAGLTTGELFF	TGTGCCAGCAGCCGGGCGGGACTAACCACCGGGGAGCTGTTTTTT
TRBJ1-2	NA	TRBV5-4	TRBD1	CASSFTGGLDYGYTF	TGTGCCAGCAGCTTTACAGGGGGCTTAGACTATGGCTACACCTTC
TRBJ2-7	NA	TRBV18	NA	CASSPTAGYEQYF	TGTGCCAGCTCACCAACAGCTGGCTACGAGCAGTACTTC
TRBJ2-7	NA	TRBV6-5	TRBD1	CASRYFGQGGNEQYF	TGTGCCAGCAGGTACTTCGGACAGGGGGGTAATGAGCAGTACTTC
TRBJ1-5	NA	TRBV7-6	NA	CASSAGVLGSNQPQHF	TGTGCCAGCAGTGCCGGGGTTCTAGGGAGCAATCAGCCCCAGCATTTT
TRBJ2-7	once	TRBV3-1/TRBV3-2	TRBD2	CASSLGGGGGYEQYF	TGTGCCAGCAGCCTCGGCGGGGGGGGAGGCTACGAGCAGTACTTC
TRBJ1-1	NA	TRBV14	TRBD1	CASSQLRGLGGGAFF	TGTGCCAGCAGCCAACTAAGGGGGCTTGGTGGTGGAGCTTTCTTT
TRBJ1-5	few	TRBV7-8	NA	CASSFQGVQHF	TGTGCCAGCAGCTTCCAGGGTGTCCAGCATTTT
TRBJ2-1	NA	TRBV4-1	NA	CASSQLGLEQFF	TGCGCCAGCAGCCAACTCGGACTTGAGCAGTTCTTC
TRBJ2-4	NA	TRBV4-1	TRBD2	CASSHQPGTRFPKNIQYF	TGCGCCAGCAGCCATCAACCCGGGACTAGATTTCCCAAAAACATTCAGTACTTC
TRBJ2-7	NA	TRBV11-2	NA	CASSLVLQGANIPSYEQYF	TGTGCCAGCAGCTTAGTTCTACAGGGTGCTAATATTCCGTCCTACGAGCAGTACTTC
TRBJ2-7	NA	TRBV6-2/TRBV6-3	TRBD2	CASSYSIAGGNSYEQYF	TGTGCCAGCAGTTATTCAATAGCGGGAGGAAATTCCTACGAGCAGTACTTC
TRBJ2-7	NA	TRBV18	TRBD2	CASSPLSAGASYEQYF	TGTGCCAGCTCACCCCTGTCTGCGGGAGCGTCCTACGAGCAGTACTTC
TRBJ2-7	NA	TRBV2	NA	CASSRDSYEQYF	TGTGCCAGTAGCAGGGACTCCTACGAGCAGTACTTC
TRBJ1-1	NA	TRBV12-3/TRBV12-4	NA	CASSFWEDTEAFF	TGTGCCAGCAGTTTTTGGGAGGACACTGAAGCTTTCTTT
TRBJ1-1	NA	TRBV13	NA	CASSFRRGNTEAFF	TGTGCCAGCAGCTTTCGAAGGGGGAACACTGAAGCTTTCTTT
TRBJ1-1	NA	TRBV6-1	NA	CASSDGEMNTEAFF	TGTGCCAGCAGTGACGGGGAGATGAACACTGAAGCTTTCTTT
TRBJ2-7	NA	TRBV18	NA	CASSPGTGTRIGEQYF	TGTGCCAGCTCACCGGGGACCGGGACTCGAATCGGCGAGCAGTACTTC
TRBJ1-2	NA	TRBV12-5	TRBD1	CASGLEGAGNGYTF	TGTGCTAGTGGTTTAGAGGGGGCCGGGAATGGCTACACCTTC
TRBJ2-1	NA	TRBV30	TRBD2	CAWSPMGVSGNEQFF	TGTGCCTGGAGTCCCATGGGGGTTAGCGGGAATGAGCAGTTCTTC
TRBJ1-2	NA	TRBV7-2	NA	CASSLGGGAGYTF	TGTGCCAGCAGCTTAGGTGGGGGCGCGGGCTACACCTTC
TRBJ2-1	NA	TRBV7-9	NA	CASSFWRDQDNEQFF	TGTGCCAGCAGCTTCTGGCGAGATCAGGACAATGAGCAGTTCTTC
TRBJ2-7	NA	TRBV6-6	NA	CASRDSSYEQYF	TGTGCCAGCAGGGACAGTTCCTACGAGCAGTACTTC
TRBJ2-2	once	TRBV4-1	TRBD1	CASSQDDPGGAGELFF	TGCGCCAGCAGCCAAGATGATCCAGGGGGTGCCGGGGAGCTGTTTTTT
TRBJ2-1	NA	TRBV7-7	NA	CASSLATEGNEQFF	TGTGCTAGCAGCTTAGCCACAGAGGGCAATGAGCAGTTCTTC
TRBJ2-7	NA	TRBV6-5	TRBD1	CASTDRERGYEQYF	TGTGCCAGCACAGACAGGGAGCGAGGCTACGAGCAGTACTTC
TRBJ2-5	NA	TRBV18	NA	CASSPQFLQGQETQYF	TGTGCCAGCTCACCACAATTCCTACAGGGTCAAGAGACCCAGTACTTC
TRBJ2-7	NA	TRBV28	TRBD2	CASSPAGMHVEQYF	TGTGCCAGCAGCCCAGCGGGAATGCACGTCGAGCAGTACTTC
TRBJ2-3	NA	TRBV11-2	TRBD2	CASAPWGPGTRDTQYF	TGTGCCAGCGCCCCATGGGGCCCCGGGACTAGAGATACGCAGTATTTT
TRBJ2-7	NA	TRBV11-2	TRBD2	CASSLVREPLEQYF	TGTGCCAGCAGCTTAGTGCGGGAGCCCCTCGAGCAGTACTTC
TRBJ2-3	NA	TRBV12-5	NA	CASGLVPKGRTNQTDTQYF	TGTGCTAGTGGTTTGGTTCCAAAGGGGCGGACTAACCAAACAGATACGCAGTATTTT
TRBJ1-6	few	TRBV7-2	TRBD1	CASSLGRDRNYNSPLHF	TGTGCCAGCAGCTTAGGGAGGGACAGGAACTATAATTCACCCCTCCACTTT
TRBJ2-1	NA	TRBV27	TRBD1	CASSRPQGDEQFF	TGTGCCAGCAGTAGACCACAGGGGGATGAGCAGTTCTTC
TRBJ2-1	few	TRBV7-9	NA	CASSRESSYNEQFF	TGTGCCAGCAGCCGGGAGAGCTCCTACAATGAGCAGTTCTTC
TRBJ1-2	NA	TRBV5-1	TRBD1	CASSLGPVDRGPYGYTF	TGCGCCAGCAGCTTGGGGCCCGTCGACAGGGGGCCCTATGGCTACACCTTC
TRBJ2-3	NA	TRBV29-1	TRBD1	CSVAGQGGYTDTQYF	TGCAGCGTCGCGGGACAGGGGGGATACACAGATACGCAGTATTTT
TRBJ2-5	NA	TRBV7-8	NA	CASSLTLGGETQYF	TGTGCCAGCAGCTTAACCCTAGGAGGGGAGACCCAGTACTTC
TRBJ2-7	NA	TRBV28	NA	CASCGSYEQYF	TGTGCCAGCTGCGGCTCCTACGAGCAGTACTTC
TRBJ2-6	NA	TRBV6-1	NA	CASSELDSVSSGANVLTF	TGTGCCAGCAGTGAGCTTGACAGTGTGAGCTCTGGGGCCAACGTCCTGACTTTC
TRBJ1-5	NA	TRBV2	NA	CASSALENSNQPQHF	TGTGCCAGCAGTGCATTGGAGAATAGCAATCAGCCCCAGCATTTT
TRBJ1-1	NA	TRBV5-6	NA	CASSLFGAGAFF	TGTGCCAGCAGCTTGTTTGGGGCTGGGGCTTTCTTT
TRBJ2-7	NA	TRBV14	NA	CASSQESLFSYEQYF	TGTGCCAGCAGCCAAGAGAGCCTTTTCTCCTACGAGCAGTACTTC
TRBJ1-1	few	TRBV19	NA	CASSSGGRTSLNTEAFF	TGTGCCAGTAGTTCAGGAGGGCGTACAAGCTTGAACACTGAAGCTTTCTTT
TRBJ1-6	NA	TRBV28	NA	CASSLFRGNSPLHF	TGTGCCAGCAGTCTTTTCAGGGGTAATTCACCCCTCCACTTT
TRBJ2-1	once	TRBV7-2	NA	CASSFSREQFF	TGTGCCAGCAGCTTTTCCCGTGAGCAGTTCTTC
TRBJ2-7	NA	TRBV2	NA	CADSTVSYEQYF	TGTGCCGACTCGACAGTCTCCTACGAGCAGTACTTC
TRBJ1-5	NA	TRBV6-5	TRBD1	CASSTTGGGNQPQHF	TGTGCCAGCAGTACGACAGGGGGCGGCAATCAGCCCCAGCATTTT
TRBJ1-5	NA	TRBV24-1	NA	CATSEPSKPQHF	TGTGCCACCAGTGAGCCATCTAAGCCCCAGCATTTT
TRBJ1-6	few	TRBV27	TRBD1	CASSGTGMNSPLHF	TGTGCCAGCAGTGGGACAGGGATGAATTCACCCCTCCACTTT
TRBJ2-1	NA	TRBV24-1	NA	CATRDTSYNEQFF	TGTGCCACCAGGGATACGAGCTACAATGAGCAGTTCTTC
TRBJ2-7	NA	TRBV21-1	NA	CASSVDEQYF	TGTGCCAGCAGCGTCGACGAGCAGTACTTC
TRBJ1-6	NA	TRBV2	NA	CASSAARRGNSPLHF	TGTGCCAGCAGTGCCGCCAGGCGGGGCAATTCACCCCTCCACTTT
TRBJ2-2	NA	TRBV6-5	NA	CASSPLPTYTGELFF	TGTGCCAGCAGTCCCCTCCCTACCTACACCGGGGAGCTGTTTTTT